This T cell receptor (beta chain) emerged from a study of prognosis after radiotherapy for stage I lung cancer. General study results and limits: Diminished Shannon entropy following stereotactic body radiation therapy characterized patients who developed distant metastases. Metastatic and non-metastatic patients reportedly diverged in TRBV and TRBJ gene usage.

Remarks on this clonotype: Its matching antigen is unknown. One end of the junction does not line up with germline, which may come from a read error.

CDR1 MGHRA and CDR2 YSYEKL come from the germline V gene. The CDR3 totals 13 residues. It was by two-round multiplex PCR that TCR beta CDR3 was amplified from genomic DNA. The first round of PCR was done with primers that matched each TRBV and TRBJ gene. The second PCR round used universal primers. TCRdb processed the multiplex PCR reads anew with MiXCR; each CDR3 protein has one entry. This sample has under 15,000 distinct CDR3 sequences, with 45% to 60% found just once. The starting material was PBMCs, obtained before or after stereotactic body radiation therapy (not recorded which). The receptor was isolated from a donor at least 50 years old with non-small cell lung cancer. The chain couples TRBV4-1 to TRBJ2-2, with a possible D match to TRBD2 (5 bases). The CDR3 spells CASSQQAIGELFF. DNA of the CDR3: TGCGCCAGCAGCCAACAGGCCATCGGGGAGCTTTTTTTT.